The clone carrying this T cell receptor beta chain was seen more than once but under ten times. The sample comes from a study of beta chain features in type 1 diabetes. The V end lost 5 bases, the J end lost 0 bases, and 20 bases lay between the germline ends. The CDR3 loop spans 18 amino acids. CDR1 is SGHVS and CDR2 is FQNEAQ in the germline V gene. The isolated RNA, all of it, was reverse transcribed, so expressed TCRB transcripts were what got sequenced. Data came from immunoSEQ multiplex PCR; TCRdb stores just in-frame clones and leaves some out. The repertoire has under 900,000 clones, roughly a sixth of them found once; the top ten carry about 0.02%.

The source is a woman between 18 and 29 years old in good health. The V call is TRBV7-8, the J call TRBJ1-5; the D is unclear. Material for sequencing was naive CD4+ T cells from blood. The CDR3 sequence is CASSPVLIPVYSNQPQHF. Written as DNA, the CDR3 is TGTGCCAGCAGCCCAGTCCTCATTCCGGTCTATAGCAATCAGCCCCAGCATTTT.